This TCR beta chain was sequenced for a study of cytomegalovirus exposure and HLA in healthy donors. Study conclusions and caveats: Altogether, 150 to 200 TCR beta chains were recorded as cytomegalovirus-associated. Most observed TCR sequences were rare, whereas some public TCRs were detected in many donors.

This clone was detected a few times. The antigen remains undetermined. Clones were sequenced by immunoSEQ multiplex PCR, and TCRdb holds only the in-frame ones, with some missing. The table has under 200,000 clones, 85% to 90% seen once. The CDR3 length is 13 residues. Trimming shortened V by 6 bases and J by 15 bases, and 18 bases separated the two germline ends. Germline V gene data show CDR1 as MNHEY and CDR2 as SMNVEV (reference sequence). V gene TRBV27 combines with J gene TRBJ2-6; no firm D call. This receptor was taken from a man aged 18 to 30 in good health and CMV-seropositive. Material: PBMCs. The CDR3, as DNA: TGTGCCAGCAGAAGTCCGGCGGCGGCGTACCTGACTTTC. This gives the protein CASRSPAAAYLTF.